Each of the 14 T cell receptor beta chains below was sequenced from the same sample in a study of shared clonotypes between healthy human individuals. The protocol was immunoSEQ multiplex PCR, while the TCRdb copy is restricted to in-frame clones and leaves out a portion. The sample yields some 2,400,000 clones, roughly 95% seen once. The sample comprised naive CD4+ T cells sorted from blood. Subset in this sample: CD45RA+ positively selected. The receptors stem from a man younger than 30 in good health.

The chain employs TRBV10-3 and TRBJ2-7; D is possibly TRBD2 (6 bases). The ends were cut back, 5 bases at V and 2 bases at J, with 19 bases in the middle. This CDR3 has 16 amino acids. Germline V gives CDR1 ENHRY, CDR2 SYGVKD. The CDR3 DNA sequence: TGTGCCATCAGTAAACGGGACTCCGAGGCTGCCTACGAGCAGTACTTC. Protein sequence: CAISKRDSEAAYEQYF.

This clone was seen a single time. The chain joins TRBV6-5 to TRBJ1-5; D gene ambiguous. The CDR3 length is 15 residues. Germline V gene sequence: CDR1 MNHEY, CDR2 SVGAGI. Trimming pared 7 bases from V and 0 bases from J, leaving 13 bases between. CDR3 DNA sequence: TGTGCCAGCAAACCCGCCGAGTATAGCAATCAGCCCCAGCATTTT. This gives the protein CASKPAEYSNQPQHF.

The V call is TRBV20-1, the J call TRBJ2-7; D call uncertain. V was pared by 6 bases and J by 3 bases, with 9 bases between. Germline CDR1 reads DFQATT; CDR2 reads SNEGSKA (reference sequence). The CDR3 runs 11 residues. The CDR3 DNA reads TGCAGTGCAAATGCCGGCTACGAGCAGTACTTC. Translating it yields CSANAGYEQYF.

The chain couples TRBV5-4 to TRBJ1-2; D is unresolved. The V gene's germline CDR1 is SGHNT and CDR2 YYREEE (reference sequence). Between the trimmed V and J ends, which lost 2 bases and 0 bases, there was a span of 8 bases. This CDR3 is built from 14 residues. This chain's CDR3 is CASSFPQTNYGYTF. CDR3 nucleotides: TGTGCCAGCAGCTTCCCACAGACTAACTATGGCTACACCTTC. The full variable domain, in which reference TRBV5-4 and TRBJ1-2 provide the parts outside the CDR3, is ETGVTQSPTHLIKTRGQQVTLRCSSQSGHNTVSWYQQALGQGPQFIFQYYREEENGRGNFPPRFSGLQFPNYSSELNVNALELDDSALYLCASSFPQTNYGYTFGSGTRLTVV.

V usage is TRBV5-4 and J usage is TRBJ2-7; TRBD1 or TRBD2 may be the D gene (5 bases each). This CDR3 spans 14 amino acids. The germline CDR1 and CDR2 sequences are SGHNT and YYREEE (reference sequence). The V and J ends lost 4 bases and 5 bases respectively, with 16 bases between them. The chain's CDR3 is CASSPRDGENEQYF. CDR3 DNA: TGTGCCAGCAGCCCCCGGGACGGAGAAAACGAGCAGTACTTC.

The chain joins TRBV18 to TRBJ2-5; D is ambiguous. Trimming stripped 0 bases from V and 5 bases from J, with 7 bases between. Per germline, CDR1 KGHSH and CDR2 LQKENI. The CDR3 covers 13 residues. DNA for the CDR3: TGTGCCAGCTCACCACCGGTTACGGAGACCCAGTACTTC. Translated: CASSPPVTETQYF.

J is TRBJ2-7 and V is TRBV6-1, with 7 nucleotides matching TRBD1. The CDR3 has 15 amino acids. Losses at the gene ends were 5 bases for V and 0 bases for J; bases not matched to a gene: 7. The germline V gene encodes CDR1 MNHNS and CDR2 SASEGT. CDR3 sequence (DNA): TGTGCCAGCAGTAAGGACAGGATCGACTCCTACGAGCAGTACTTC. Translated: CASSKDRIDSYEQYF.

The V gene is TRBV28, the J gene TRBJ2-5; no reliable D call. CDR3 length: 15 amino acids. Per germline, CDR1 MDHEN and CDR2 SYDVKM. V gave up 4 bases and J gave up 7 bases, with 19 bases separating them. The CDR3 DNA is TGTGCCAGCAGTTCCCCGGCCCAAGGTTGGGGGACCCAGTACTTC. Translation gives CASSSPAQGWGTQYF.

The chain carries TRBV4-1 and TRBJ2-2; 7 bases line up with TRBD2. With V trimmed by 1 base and J by 6 bases, 5 bases remained unmatched. The CDR3 runs to 15 residues. Germline loops: CDR1 MGHRA, CDR2 YSYEKL. DNA of the CDR3: TGCGCCAGCAGCCAAGCGGGAGGCCCTGCCGGGGAGCTGTTTTTT. This gives the protein CASSQAGGPAGELFF.

This sequence joins TRBV28 and TRBJ1-2, with 12 bases fitting TRBD1. From germline, CDR1 is MDHEN and CDR2 SYDVKM. CDR3 length: 16 residues. After removal of 7 bases from V and 5 bases from J, the junction contained 11 bases not matched to a gene. The chain's CDR3 is CASTSRGTGGTYGYTF. CDR3 DNA: TGTGCCAGCACCTCAAGGGGGACAGGGGGCACATATGGCTACACCTTC.

V usage is TRBV27 and J usage is TRBJ1-1; D not certain. Per the germline V gene, CDR1 is MNHEY and CDR2 is SMNVEV (reference sequence). This CDR3 is built from 14 residues. Trimming shortened V by 5 bases and J by 2 bases, and 12 bases separated the two germline ends. The CDR3 region has the DNA TGTGCCAGCAGTCCACGACAAACTAACACTGAAGCTTTCTTT. Translating gives CASSPRQTNTEAFF.

The chain links TRBV27 to TRBJ2-5; maybe TRBD1 (6 bases). In germline, CDR1 is MNHEY, CDR2 SMNVEV (reference sequence). CDR3 length: 14 residues. Trimming stripped 5 bases from V and 9 bases from J, with 19 bases between. The CDR3 sequence is CASSTGQSSLAQYF. In DNA form, the CDR3 reads TGTGCCAGCAGTACGGGACAATCTTCTCTCGCCCAGTACTTC.

The gene calls are TRBV5-1 and TRBJ1-2, with no clear D. V lost 0 bases and J lost 8, with 8 bases in between. CDR3 length equals 12 residues. CDR1 and CDR2 from the germline V gene are SGHRS and YFSETQ. In DNA form, the CDR3 reads TGCGCCAGCAGCTTGGCCACGGCGGGCTACACCTTC. As protein: CASSLATAGYTF.

Remarks on this clone: Distinct nucleotide sequences in the sample also encode this CDR3. The chain carries TRBV11-2 and TRBJ2-1; D is unclear. Deletions cut 0 bases from V and 5 bases from J, with 5 bases between. The CDR3 is 13 residues long. Germline V gives CDR1 SGHAT, CDR2 FQNNGV. The CDR3 coding sequence is TGTGCCAGCAGCTTAGATCGAAACAATGAGCAGTTCTTC. It codes for CASSLDRNNEQFF.